The rows below give T cell receptor beta chains drawn from one sample of a study of response to subunit inactivated influenza vaccine. TCRdb passed the RT-PCR reads through MiXCR, listing each CDR3 protein once. The profile shows over 650,000 distinct CDR3 sequences, 15% to 20% of them singletons. The specimen comprised PBMCs from blood, sampled roughly 5 days after vaccination. The receptors were sampled from a man aged 45-65 years who received an inactivated influenza vaccine. Both conserved end residues are part of each CDR3. Each record gives: J gene, clone size, CDR3 length, V gene, D gene, CDR3 DNA, CDR3 protein. D genes are given only for firm matches. Clone size is stated in some rows and not others, as once, few, many or a class when expanded.

TRBJ2-5 many 14 TRBV6-5 TRBD1 TGTGCCAGCAGTTCCGGACAGGGATCGGAGACCCAGTACTTC CASSSGQGSETQYF
TRBJ2-7 few 18 TRBV6-5 TRBD2 TGTGCCAGCAGTTACTCAACTGGGACTAGCGGGAGGGCCGTCGAGCAGTACTTC CASSYSTGTSGRAVEQYF
TRBJ2-7 . 15 TRBV4-3 TRBD2 TGCGCCAGCAGATCGGCTAGCGGGGGCCCCTACGAGCAGTACTTC CASRSASGGPYEQYF
TRBJ2-7 few 15 TRBV7-9 . TGTGCCAGCAGCTTATCCTCCGTAGACTCCTACGAGCAGTACTTC CASSLSSVDSYEQYF
TRBJ2-7 few 16 TRBV29-1 . TGCAGCGTTGTAGAATCTTGGAACGCCCCCGTATACGAGCAGTACTTC CSVVESWNAPVYEQYF
TRBJ2-7 few 15 TRBV7-8 . TGTGCCAGCAGCTTATGGCTGCAGGGTGGCGACGAGCAGTACTTC CASSLWLQGGDEQYF
TRBJ2-3 . 15 TRBV7-2 . TGTGCCAGCAGCGCCACTCGGACTATCACAGATACGCAGTATTTT CASSATRTITDTQYF
TRBJ2-3 few 14 TRBV20-1 . TGCAGTGCTAGAGGGAGCCCGGGCACAGATACGCAGTATTTT CSARGSPGTDTQYF
TRBJ2-1 . 14 TRBV18 TRBD1 TGTGCCAGCTCCATCGGACAGGGGGATCCTGAGCAGTTCTTC CASSIGQGDPEQFF
TRBJ1-2 few 11 TRBV29-1 . TGCAGCGTTCCCAGGGAGGGCGGCTACACCTTC CSVPREGGYTF
TRBJ2-3 . 13 TRBV10-3 TRBD1 TGTGCCACCCGGGACAGAAACACAGATACGCAGTATTTT CATRDRNTDTQYF
TRBJ2-3 many 12 TRBV12-3/TRBV12-4 TRBD2 TGTGCCAGCAGCCTGGGACTAGCACAGTTATATTTT CASSLGLAQLYF
TRBJ1-4 many 14 TRBV29-1 . TGCAGCGTTAAGGAGGTTGCAACTAATGAAAAACTGTTTTTT CSVKEVATNEKLFF
TRBJ1-6 . 18 TRBV12-3/TRBV12-4 TRBD1 TGTGCCAGCAGTTTAAGGGGGCTGAGGGACAGATATAATTCACCCCTCCACTTT CASSLRGLRDRYNSPLHF
TRBJ2-3 . 14 TRBV7-3 . TGTGCCAGCAGCTCCGGGCCCAGGGCAGATACGCAGTATTTT CASSSGPRADTQYF
TRBJ2-3 few 14 TRBV4-1 . TGCGCCAGCAGCCTCCCTCTGAGCACAGATACGCAGTATTTT CASSLPLSTDTQYF
TRBJ2-7 . 14 TRBV27 TRBD1 TGTGCCAGCGGCCGACAGGGATATTCCCACGAGCAGTACTTC CASGRQGYSHEQYF
TRBJ2-1 . 15 TRBV9 TRBD1 TGTGCCAGCAGCGTCGGGACAGGAGGGTACAATGAGCAGTTCTTC CASSVGTGGYNEQFF
TRBJ2-3 few 15 TRBV6-1 . TGTGCCAGCAGGCCCGCGGGGAGGGGGGCAGATACGCAGTATTTT CASRPAGRGADTQYF
TRBJ2-1 . 16 TRBV20-1 . TGCAGTGCTAGGGGTGTTTGGGGGGAGCTCTACAATGAGCAGTTCTTC CSARGVWGELYNEQFF
TRBJ2-1 . 15 TRBV4-3 . TGCGCCAGCAGTTATCGGGGGGCTAAGTACAATGAGCAGTTCTTC CASSYRGAKYNEQFF
TRBJ2-3 . 16 TRBV27 . TGTGCCAGCAGTTTCGTTGGAGTTACTAGCACAGATACGCAGTATTTT CASSFVGVTSTDTQYF
TRBJ2-3 many 11 TRBV5-1 . TGCGCCAGCAGCTCCCTGGATACGCAGTATTTT CASSSLDTQYF
TRBJ2-3 few 13 TRBV7-3 . TGTGCCAGCAGCCTCGACTGGCTAGATACGCAGTATTTT CASSLDWLDTQYF
TRBJ2-2 few 14 TRBV29-1 TRBD1 TGCAGCGTTCGCCGGGACAGGGCGATAGGGGAGCTGTTTTTT CSVRRDRAIGELFF
TRBJ2-5 . 12 TRBV20-1 . TGCAGTGCTAGTTGGAACCAAGAGACCCAGTACTTC CSASWNQETQYF
TRBJ2-7 once 15 TRBV10-3 . TGTGCCATCAGTGAGTCGAATAGGGGGGGGTACGAGCAGTACTTC CAISESNRGGYEQYF
TRBJ1-2 few 13 TRBV6-1 . TGTGCCAGCAGGTCCGGGGTGCGGCATGGCTACACCTTC CASRSGVRHGYTF
TRBJ2-5 few 17 TRBV7-9 TRBD1 TGTGCCAGCAGCTTGACGCCGCTCCGGGACAGCCAAGAGACCCAGTACTTC CASSLTPLRDSQETQYF
TRBJ2-3 . 14 TRBV20-1 TRBD1 TGCAGTGCTAATGACAGGGGAGGCACAGATACGCAGTATTTT CSANDRGGTDTQYF
TRBJ2-7 . 13 TRBV3-1 . TGTGCCAGCAGCCAGTCCCGGGGGAACGAGCAGTACTTC CASSQSRGNEQYF
TRBJ2-3 few 19 TRBV15 TRBD2 TGTGCCACCAGCCCCCGGGCGGGACTAGCGGGATTCAGCACAGATACGCAGTATTTT CATSPRAGLAGFSTDTQYF
TRBJ2-2 once 17 TRBV6-5 . TGTGCCAGCAGTTACTCCTCCGGAGGGCCAAACACCGGGGAGCTGTTTTTT CASSYSSGGPNTGELFF
TRBJ2-5 few 15 TRBV5-1 TRBD1 TGCGCCAGCAGCTGGGGGACAGGGTCTGGCGAGACCCAGTACTTC CASSWGTGSGETQYF
TRBJ2-1 many 16 TRBV5-1 TRBD2 TGCGCCAGCAGCTTGGATGGCGGGAGGGCTGGGAATGAGCAGTTCTTC CASSLDGGRAGNEQFF
TRBJ2-5 . 14 TRBV12-3/TRBV12-4 . TGTGCCAGCAGTTTCTCACAGGGAAAAGAGACCCAGTACTTC CASSFSQGKETQYF
TRBJ1-5 many 16 TRBV6-2/TRBV6-3 . TGTGCCAGCAGTGACGCGGGTGAGGAAGGCAATCAGCCCCAGCATTTT CASSDAGEEGNQPQHF
TRBJ1-3 few 13 TRBV7-9 . TGTGCCAGCACCGAGGGCGCTGGAAACACCATATATTTT CASTEGAGNTIYF
TRBJ1-2 few 13 TRBV20-1 TRBD1 TGCAGTGCGTCGGACAGGGGCCCTTATGGCTACACCTTC CSASDRGPYGYTF
TRBJ2-7 many 13 TRBV20-1 . TGCAGTGCTGGCCCTCCCCCATCCTACGAGCAGTACTTC CSAGPPPSYEQYF
TRBJ2-3 . 15 TRBV7-9 . TGTGCCAGCAGCTTAAGGCAGAATCTCGGAGTTACGCAGTATTTT CASSLRQNLGVTQYF
TRBJ2-5 once 16 TRBV7-3 . TGTGCCAGCAGCGAAACCCAGGACGCCTACCAAGAGACCCAGTACTTC CASSETQDAYQETQYF
TRBJ2-1 . 14 TRBV25-1 TRBD1 TGTGCCAGCAGTGAAATGGGACAGGGACGAGAGCAGTTCTTC CASSEMGQGREQFF
TRBJ1-6 . 14 TRBV5-1 . TGCGCCAGCAGAGGAGGGGTGGAGGGTTCACCCCTCCACTTT CASRGGVEGSPLHF
TRBJ2-3 . 18 TRBV4-3 TRBD2 TGCGCCAGCAGCCAAGGCCTCGGGACTAGCGGGAGTTCAGATACGCAGTATTTT CASSQGLGTSGSSDTQYF
TRBJ2-7 few 12 TRBV5-1 TRBD1 TGCGCCAGCAGCGGACAGGGGAACGAGCAGTACTTC CASSGQGNEQYF
TRBJ2-3 many 10 TRBV20-1 . TGCAGTGCTAGCGCAGATACGCAGTATTTT CSASADTQYF
TRBJ2-7 few 16 TRBV3-1 TRBD1 TGTGCCAGCAGCCCTGACAGGGACAGGAGCTCCTACGAGCAGTACTTC CASSPDRDRSSYEQYF
TRBJ2-5 many 14 TRBV20-1 TRBD2 TGCAGTGCTACCCCGACTAGCGGGCAAAGGACCCAGTACTTC CSATPTSGQRTQYF
TRBJ1-6 . 15 TRBV5-1 . TGCGCCAGCAGCTTGGAGGGACCAGCTAATTCACCCCTCCACTTT CASSLEGPANSPLHF
TRBJ2-5 many 16 TRBV11-2 TRBD1 TGTGCCAGCAGCCCCAGACGTACAGGGGTTTGGGAGACCCAGTACTTC CASSPRRTGVWETQYF
TRBJ2-5 . 14 TRBV20-1 . TGCAGTGCTAGATCCCACAGAAACCAAGAGACCCAGTACTTC CSARSHRNQETQYF
TRBJ2-1 once 15 TRBV4-2 TRBD2 TGTTCCAGCAGCCCGGGACTAGCGGGGGCCAATGAGCAGTTCTTC CSSSPGLAGANEQFF
TRBJ2-5 . 13 TRBV18 . TGTGCCAGCTCACCTAAAGGTTCAGAGACCCAGTACTTC CASSPKGSETQYF